This TCR beta chain appears in the sequencing data of a study of cytomegalovirus exposure and HLA in healthy donors. PCR employed 60 Vbeta and 13 Jbeta primers. The method was immunoSEQ multiplex PCR; TCRdb's version includes in-frame clones alone and lacks a portion of them. The table records 110,000 or so clones, 65% to 85% of them present only once. The CDR3 totals 14 residues. Germline V CDR1 and CDR2: MNHNS, SASEGT. V gave up 2 bases and J gave up 7 bases, with 14 bases separating them. The V and J genes are TRBV6-1 and TRBJ1-2; a weak D match, TRBD1 (6 bases). The sequence was obtained from a man aged 18 to 30 in good health and CMV-seronegative. Sequenced sample: PBMCs. The CDR3: CASSERVGQLGYTF. CDR3 in DNA: TGTGCCAGCAGTGAACGGGTAGGACAGCTTGGCTACACCTTC.